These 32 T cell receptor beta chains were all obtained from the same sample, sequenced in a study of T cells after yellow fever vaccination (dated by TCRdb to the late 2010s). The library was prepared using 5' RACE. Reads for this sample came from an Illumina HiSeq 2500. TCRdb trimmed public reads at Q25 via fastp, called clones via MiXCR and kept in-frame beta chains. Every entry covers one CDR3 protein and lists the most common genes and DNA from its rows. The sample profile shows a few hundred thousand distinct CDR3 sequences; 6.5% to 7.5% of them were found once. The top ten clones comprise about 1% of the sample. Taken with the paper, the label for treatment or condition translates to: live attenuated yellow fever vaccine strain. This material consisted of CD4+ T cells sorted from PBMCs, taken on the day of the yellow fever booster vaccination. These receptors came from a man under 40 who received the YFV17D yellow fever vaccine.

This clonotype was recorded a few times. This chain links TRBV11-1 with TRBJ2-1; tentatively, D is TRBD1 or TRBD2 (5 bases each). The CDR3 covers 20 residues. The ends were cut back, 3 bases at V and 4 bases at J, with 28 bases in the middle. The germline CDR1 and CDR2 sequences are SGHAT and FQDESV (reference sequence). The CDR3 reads CASSFPGRAIDSNLYNEQFF. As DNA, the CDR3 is TGTGCCAGCAGCTTTCCGGGGCGAGCCATCGACTCGAACTTATACAATGAGCAGTTCTTC.

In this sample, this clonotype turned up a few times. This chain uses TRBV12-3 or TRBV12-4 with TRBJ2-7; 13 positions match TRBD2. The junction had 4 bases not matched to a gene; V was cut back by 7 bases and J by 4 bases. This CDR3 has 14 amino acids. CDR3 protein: CASTQLAGGYEQYF. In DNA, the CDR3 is TGTGCCAGCACCCAACTAGCGGGAGGGTACGAGCAGTACTTC.

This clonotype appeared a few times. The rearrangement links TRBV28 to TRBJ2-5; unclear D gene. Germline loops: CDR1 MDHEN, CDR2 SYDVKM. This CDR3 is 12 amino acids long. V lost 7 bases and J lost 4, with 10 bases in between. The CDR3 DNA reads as TGTGCCAGCACCGAACCCGGAGAGACCCAGTACTTC. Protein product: CASTEPGETQYF. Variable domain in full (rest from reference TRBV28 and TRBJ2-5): DVKVTQSSRYLVKRTGEKVFLECVQDMDHENMFWYRQDPGLGLRLIYFSYDVKMKEKGDIPEGYSVSREKKERFSLILESASTNQTSMYLCASTEPGETQYFGPGTRLLVL.

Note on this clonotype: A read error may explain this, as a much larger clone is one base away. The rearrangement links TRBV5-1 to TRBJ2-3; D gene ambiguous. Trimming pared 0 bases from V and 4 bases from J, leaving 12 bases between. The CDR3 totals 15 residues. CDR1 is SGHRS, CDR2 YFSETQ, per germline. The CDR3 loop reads CASSLDPFPSDTQYF. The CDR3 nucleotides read TGCGCCAGCAGCTTGGATCCCTTTCCATCAGATACGCAGTATTTT.

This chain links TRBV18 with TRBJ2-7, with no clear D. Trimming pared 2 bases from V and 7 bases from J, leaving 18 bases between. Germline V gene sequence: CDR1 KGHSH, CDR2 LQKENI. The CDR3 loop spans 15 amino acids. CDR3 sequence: CASSPSPEAVWEQYF. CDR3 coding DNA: TGTGCCAGCTCACCATCCCCAGAGGCGGTTTGGGAGCAGTACTTC.

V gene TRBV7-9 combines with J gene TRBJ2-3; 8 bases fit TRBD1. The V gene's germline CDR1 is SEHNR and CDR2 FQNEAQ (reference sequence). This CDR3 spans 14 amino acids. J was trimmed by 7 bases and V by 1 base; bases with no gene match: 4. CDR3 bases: TGTGCCAGCAGCTTAGGCCAGGGGGCCTATACGCAGTATTTT. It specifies CASSLGQGAYTQYF.

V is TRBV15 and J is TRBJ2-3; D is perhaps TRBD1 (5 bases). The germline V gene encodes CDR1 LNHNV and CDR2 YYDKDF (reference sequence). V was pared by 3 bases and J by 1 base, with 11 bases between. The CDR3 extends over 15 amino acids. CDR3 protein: CATSSRVFGTDTQYF. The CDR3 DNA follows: TGTGCCACCAGCAGCAGGGTCTTCGGCACAGATACGCAGTATTTT.

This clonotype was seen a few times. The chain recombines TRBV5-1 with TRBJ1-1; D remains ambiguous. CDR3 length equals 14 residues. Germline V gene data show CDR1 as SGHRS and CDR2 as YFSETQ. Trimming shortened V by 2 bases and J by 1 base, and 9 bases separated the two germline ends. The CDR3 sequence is CASSLSMSNTEAFF. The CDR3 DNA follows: TGCGCCAGCAGCTTAAGTATGTCGAACACTGAAGCTTTCTTT. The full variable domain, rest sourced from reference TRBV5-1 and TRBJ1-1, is KAGVTQTPRYLIKTRGQQVTLSCSPISGHRSVSWYQQTPGQGLQFLFEYFSETQRNKGNFPGRFSGRQFSNSRSEMNVSTLELGDSALYLCASSLSMSNTEAFFGQGTRLTVV.

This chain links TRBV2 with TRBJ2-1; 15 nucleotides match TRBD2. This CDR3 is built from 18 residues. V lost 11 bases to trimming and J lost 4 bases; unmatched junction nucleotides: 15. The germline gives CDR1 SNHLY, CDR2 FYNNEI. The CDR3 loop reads CARCRSNGLAGGYNEQFF. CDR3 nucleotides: TGTGCCCGCTGTCGCTCAAACGGACTAGCGGGAGGGTACAATGAGCAGTTCTTC.

Here the CDR3 reads CASSLSWTSGYEQYF. The CDR3 DNA sequence: TGTGCCAGCAGTTTATCTTGGACTAGCGGTTACGAGCAGTACTTC. V and J are TRBV27 and TRBJ2-7, with 10 bases lining up with TRBD2. The CDR3 has 15 residues. With V trimmed by 0 bases and J by 4 bases, 3 bases remained unmatched. CDR1 MNHEY and CDR2 SMNVEV come from the germline V gene (reference sequence).

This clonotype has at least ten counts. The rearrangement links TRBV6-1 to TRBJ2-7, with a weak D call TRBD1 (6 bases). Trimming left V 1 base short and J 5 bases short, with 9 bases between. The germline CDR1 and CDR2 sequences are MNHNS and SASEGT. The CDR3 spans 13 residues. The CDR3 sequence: CASSEVGGNEQYF. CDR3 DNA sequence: TGTGCCAGCAGTGAAGTAGGGGGAAACGAGCAGTACTTC.

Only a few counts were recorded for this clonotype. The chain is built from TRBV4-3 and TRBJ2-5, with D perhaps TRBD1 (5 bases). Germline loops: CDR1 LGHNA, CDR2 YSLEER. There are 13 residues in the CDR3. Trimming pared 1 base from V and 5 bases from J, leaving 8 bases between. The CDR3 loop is CASSQGSGETQYF. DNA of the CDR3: TGCGCCAGCAGCCAAGGATCAGGGGAGACCCAGTACTTC.

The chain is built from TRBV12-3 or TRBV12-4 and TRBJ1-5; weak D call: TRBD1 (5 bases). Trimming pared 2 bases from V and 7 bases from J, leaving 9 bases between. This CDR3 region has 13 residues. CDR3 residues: CASSLSQGQPQHF. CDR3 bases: TGTGCCAGCAGTTTAAGTCAGGGACAGCCCCAGCATTTT.

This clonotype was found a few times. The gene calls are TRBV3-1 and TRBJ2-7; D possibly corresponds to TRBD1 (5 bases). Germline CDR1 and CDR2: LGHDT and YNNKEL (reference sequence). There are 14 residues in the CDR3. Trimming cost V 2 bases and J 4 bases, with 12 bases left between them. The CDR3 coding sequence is TGTGCCAGCAGCCAACGTAGGGGCAGTTACGAGCAGTACTTC. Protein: CASSQRRGSYEQYF.

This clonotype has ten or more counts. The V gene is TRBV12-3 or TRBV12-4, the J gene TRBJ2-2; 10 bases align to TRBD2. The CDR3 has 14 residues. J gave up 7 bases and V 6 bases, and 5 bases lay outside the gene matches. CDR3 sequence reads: CASRSGRANGELFF. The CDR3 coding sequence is TGTGCCAGCAGGAGCGGGAGGGCTAACGGGGAGCTGTTTTTT.

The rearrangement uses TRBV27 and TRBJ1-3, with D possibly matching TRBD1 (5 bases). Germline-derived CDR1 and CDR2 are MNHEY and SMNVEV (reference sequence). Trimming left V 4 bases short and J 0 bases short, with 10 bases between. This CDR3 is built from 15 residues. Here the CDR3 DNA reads TGTGCCAGCAGTTCTTCCGGGACCTCTGGAAACACCATATATTTT. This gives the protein CASSSSGTSGNTIYF.

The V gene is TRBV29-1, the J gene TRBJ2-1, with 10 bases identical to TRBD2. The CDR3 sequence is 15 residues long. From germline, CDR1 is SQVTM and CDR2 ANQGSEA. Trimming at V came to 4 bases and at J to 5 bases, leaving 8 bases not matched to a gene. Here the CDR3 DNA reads TGCAGCGTTGCTACCCTAGCGGGAGTTAACAATGAGCAGTTCTTC. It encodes CSVATLAGVNNEQFF.

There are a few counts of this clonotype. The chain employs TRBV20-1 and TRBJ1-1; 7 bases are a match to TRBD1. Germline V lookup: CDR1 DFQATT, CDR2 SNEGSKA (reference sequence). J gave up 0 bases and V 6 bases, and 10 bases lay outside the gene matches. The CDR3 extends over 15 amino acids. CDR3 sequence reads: CSAHKGQLMNTEAFF. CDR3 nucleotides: TGCAGTGCCCACAAGGGACAGCTAATGAACACTGAAGCTTTCTTT.

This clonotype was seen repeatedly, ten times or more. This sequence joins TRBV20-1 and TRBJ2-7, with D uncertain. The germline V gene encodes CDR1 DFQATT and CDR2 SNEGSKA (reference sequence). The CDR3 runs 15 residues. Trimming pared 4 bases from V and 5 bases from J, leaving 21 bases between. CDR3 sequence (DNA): TGCAGTGCTAATCCCAACTTTGGGTCGTTGCACGAGCAGTACTTC. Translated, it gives CSANPNFGSLHEQYF.

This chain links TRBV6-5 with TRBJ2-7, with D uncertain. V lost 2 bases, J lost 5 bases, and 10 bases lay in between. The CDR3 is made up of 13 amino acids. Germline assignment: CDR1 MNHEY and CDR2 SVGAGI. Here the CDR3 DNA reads TGTGCCAGCAGTTACGATGCAGGCGACGAGCAGTACTTC. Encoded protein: CASSYDAGDEQYF.

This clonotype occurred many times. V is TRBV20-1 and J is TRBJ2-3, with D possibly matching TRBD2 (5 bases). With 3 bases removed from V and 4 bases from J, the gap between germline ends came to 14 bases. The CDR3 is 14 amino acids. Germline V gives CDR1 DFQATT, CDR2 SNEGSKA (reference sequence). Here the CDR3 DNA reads TGCAGTGCTAGGCTCCCTAGCCGGGCAGATACGCAGTATTTT. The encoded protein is CSARLPSRADTQYF.

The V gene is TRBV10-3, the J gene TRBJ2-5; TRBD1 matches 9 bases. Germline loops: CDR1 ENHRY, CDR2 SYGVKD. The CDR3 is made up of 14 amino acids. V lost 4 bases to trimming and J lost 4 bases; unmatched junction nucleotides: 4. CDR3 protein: CAISGQGGGETQYF. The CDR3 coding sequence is TGTGCCATCAGTGGACAGGGGGGTGGAGAGACCCAGTACTTC.

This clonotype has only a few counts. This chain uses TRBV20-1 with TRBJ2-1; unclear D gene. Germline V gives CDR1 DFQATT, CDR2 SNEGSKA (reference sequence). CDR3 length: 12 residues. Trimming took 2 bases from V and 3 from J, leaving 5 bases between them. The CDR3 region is CSARPSYNEQFF. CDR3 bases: TGCAGTGCTAGACCTAGCTACAATGAGCAGTTCTTC.

The CDR3 nucleotides read TGTGCCAGCAGCACCGGAAAGGGCAATGAGCAGTTCTTC. Amino acids: CASSTGKGNEQFF. The chain employs TRBV11-1 and TRBJ2-1, with no clear D. The CDR3 extends over 13 amino acids. Trimming stripped 5 bases from V and 6 bases from J, with 11 bases between. Germline assignment: CDR1 SGHAT and CDR2 FQDESV (reference sequence).

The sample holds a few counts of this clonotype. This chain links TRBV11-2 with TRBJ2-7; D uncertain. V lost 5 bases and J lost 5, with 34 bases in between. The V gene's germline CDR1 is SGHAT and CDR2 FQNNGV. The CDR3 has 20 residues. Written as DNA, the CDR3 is TGTGCCAGCAGCCCCACGCTGGGGTCGTCCCCCTGGTTCGATGGAAACGAGCAGTACTTC. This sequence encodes CASSPTLGSSPWFDGNEQYF.

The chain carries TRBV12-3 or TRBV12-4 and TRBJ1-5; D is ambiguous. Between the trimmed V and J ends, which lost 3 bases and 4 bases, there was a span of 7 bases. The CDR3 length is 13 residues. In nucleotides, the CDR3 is TGTGCCAGCAGTTTTAGTCCGAATCAGCCCCAGCATTTT. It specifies CASSFSPNQPQHF.

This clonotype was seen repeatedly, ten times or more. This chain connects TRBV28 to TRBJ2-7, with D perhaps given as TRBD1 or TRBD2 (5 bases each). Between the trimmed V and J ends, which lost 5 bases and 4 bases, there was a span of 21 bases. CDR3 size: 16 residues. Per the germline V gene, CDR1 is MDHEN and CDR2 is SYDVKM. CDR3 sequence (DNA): TGTGCCAGCAGTGGGGAGCCGGGACCCGGTCGGTACGAGCAGTACTTC. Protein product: CASSGEPGPGRYEQYF.

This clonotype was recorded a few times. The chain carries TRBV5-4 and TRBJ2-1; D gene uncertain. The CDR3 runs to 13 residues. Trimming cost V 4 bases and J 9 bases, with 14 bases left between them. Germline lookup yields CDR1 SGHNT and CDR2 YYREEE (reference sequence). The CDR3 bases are TGTGCCAGCAGCCAAAATTTAGCCGTTGAGCAGTTCTTC. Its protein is CASSQNLAVEQFF.

For the CDR3, the DNA is TGCAGTGCCCTTAGCGGGAGGCTGACAGATACGCAGTATTTT. Residues: CSALSGRLTDTQYF. The chain links TRBV20-1 to TRBJ2-3; 10 bases align to TRBD2. V was pared by 6 bases and J by 3 bases, with 6 bases of the junction left unmatched. The germline V gene encodes CDR1 DFQATT and CDR2 SNEGSKA (reference sequence). The CDR3 covers 14 residues.

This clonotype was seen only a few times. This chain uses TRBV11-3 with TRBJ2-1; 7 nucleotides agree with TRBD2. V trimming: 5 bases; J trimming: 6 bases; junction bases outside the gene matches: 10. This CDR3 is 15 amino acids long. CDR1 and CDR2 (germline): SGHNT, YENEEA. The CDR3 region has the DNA TGTGCCAGCAGCATTCAGCTAGCGGCCTCCAATGAGCAGTTCTTC. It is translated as CASSIQLAASNEQFF.

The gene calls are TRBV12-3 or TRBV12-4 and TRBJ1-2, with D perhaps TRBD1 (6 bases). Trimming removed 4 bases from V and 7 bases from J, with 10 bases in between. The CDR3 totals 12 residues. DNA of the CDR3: TGTGCCAGCAGTTCCCCACAGGGTGGCTACACCTTC. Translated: CASSSPQGGYTF.

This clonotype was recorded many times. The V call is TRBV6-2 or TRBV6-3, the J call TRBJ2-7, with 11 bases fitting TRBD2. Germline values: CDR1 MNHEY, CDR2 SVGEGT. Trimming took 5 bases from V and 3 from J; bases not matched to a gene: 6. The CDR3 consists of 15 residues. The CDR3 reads CASSRKGLAVYEQYF. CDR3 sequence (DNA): TGTGCCAGCAGTCGTAAGGGACTAGCGGTCTACGAGCAGTACTTC.